This T cell receptor (beta chain) was sequenced for a study of OX40 agonist ivuxolimab in advanced cancers. Overall study: Ivuxolimab, which is an agonistic anti-OX40 (CD134) antibody, was administered to the patients.

Autoimmune disease history or systemic immunosuppression meant exclusion. Points on this clone: Its specificity is unknown.

Clones were read by immunoSEQ multiplex PCR, and TCRdb kept only the in-frame ones, dropping some. The sample records around 65,000 clones, 70% to 90% being singletons. Study-wide points: With doses of 0.1-3.0 mg/kg, partial responders showed among the lowest clonal expansion.

The CDR3 contains 15 residues. Germline values: CDR1 KGHSH, CDR2 LQKENI. The V end lost 2 bases, the J end lost 2 bases, and 12 bases lay between the germline ends. The TCR was taken from an adult with an advanced solid tumor such as melanoma, head and neck, liver or kidney cancer. V and J are TRBV18 and TRBJ1-1; D is perhaps TRBD1 (5 bases). The input for sequencing was CD4+ or CD8+ T cells sorted from blood, taken in a trial of the OX40 agonist ivuxolimab. The CDR3 spells CASSPKRGSNTEAFF. In DNA form, the CDR3 reads TGTGCCAGCTCACCAAAGAGGGGCAGTAACACTGAAGCTTTCTTT. The whole variable domain, filled in from reference TRBV18 and TRBJ1-1, reads NAGVMQNPRHLVRRRGQEARLRCSPMKGHSHVYWYRQLPEEGLKFMVYLQKENIIDESGMPKERFSAEFPKEGPSILRIQQVVRGDSAAYFCASSPKRGSNTEAFFGQGTRLTVV.